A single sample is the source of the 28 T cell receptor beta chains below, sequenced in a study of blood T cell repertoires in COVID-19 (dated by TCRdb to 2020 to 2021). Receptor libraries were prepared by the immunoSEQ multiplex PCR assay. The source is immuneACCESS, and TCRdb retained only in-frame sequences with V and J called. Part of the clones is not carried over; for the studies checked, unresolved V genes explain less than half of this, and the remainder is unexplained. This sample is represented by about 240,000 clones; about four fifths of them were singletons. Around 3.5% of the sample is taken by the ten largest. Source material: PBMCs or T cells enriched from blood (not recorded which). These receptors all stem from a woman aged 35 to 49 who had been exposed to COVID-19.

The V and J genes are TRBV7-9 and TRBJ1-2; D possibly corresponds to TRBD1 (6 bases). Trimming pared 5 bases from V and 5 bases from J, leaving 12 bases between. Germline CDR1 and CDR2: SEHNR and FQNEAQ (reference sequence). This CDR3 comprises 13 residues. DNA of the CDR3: TGTGCCAGCAGCCCAGGGGCCTATTATGGCTACACCTTC. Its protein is CASSPGAYYGYTF.

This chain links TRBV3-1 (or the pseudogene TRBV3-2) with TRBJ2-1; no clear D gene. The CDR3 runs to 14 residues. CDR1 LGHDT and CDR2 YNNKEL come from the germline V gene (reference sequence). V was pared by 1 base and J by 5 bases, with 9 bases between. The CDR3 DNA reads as TGTGCCAGCAGCCAAGTTCAGGTACACAATGAGCAGTTCTTC. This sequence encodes CASSQVQVHNEQFF.

The CDR3 loop reads CASSQDRAGGEQYF. CDR3 nucleotide sequence: TGTGCCAGCAGCCAGGACCGGGCGGGGGGTGAGCAGTACTTC. The V and J genes are TRBV5-4 and TRBJ2-7, with 8 bases matching TRBD2. The CDR3 sequence is 14 residues long. Germline V gene sequence: CDR1 SGHNT, CDR2 YYREEE (reference sequence). V lost 4 bases and J lost 7; bases outside the gene matches: 10.

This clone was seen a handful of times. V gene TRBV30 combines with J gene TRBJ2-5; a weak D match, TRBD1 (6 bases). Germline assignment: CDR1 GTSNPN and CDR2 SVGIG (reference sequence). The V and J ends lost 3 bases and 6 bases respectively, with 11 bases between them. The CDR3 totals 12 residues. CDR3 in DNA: TGTGCCTGGAGCCAGGGGACGCAGACCCAGTACTTC. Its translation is CAWSQGTQTQYF.

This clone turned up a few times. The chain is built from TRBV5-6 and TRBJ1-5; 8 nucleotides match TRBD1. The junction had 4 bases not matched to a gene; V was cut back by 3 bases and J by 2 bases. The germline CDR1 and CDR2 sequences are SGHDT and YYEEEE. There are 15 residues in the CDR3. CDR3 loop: CASSWTGTGNQPQHF. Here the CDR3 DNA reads TGTGCCAGCAGCTGGACAGGGACGGGCAATCAGCCCCAGCATTTT.

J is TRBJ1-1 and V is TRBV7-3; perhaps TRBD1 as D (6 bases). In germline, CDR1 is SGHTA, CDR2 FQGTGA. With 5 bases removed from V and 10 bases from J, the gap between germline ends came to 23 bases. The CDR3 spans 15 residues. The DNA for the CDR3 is TGTGCCAGCAGCCCAGGAGGACAGCCAGGTGACACAGCTTTCTTT. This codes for CASSPGGQPGDTAFF.

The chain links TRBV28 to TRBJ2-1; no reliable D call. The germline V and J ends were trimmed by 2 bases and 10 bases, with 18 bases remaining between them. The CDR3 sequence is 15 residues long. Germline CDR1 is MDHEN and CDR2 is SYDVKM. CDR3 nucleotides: TGTGCCAGCAGTTTAGGGTCACGGATAAAGAGGGAGCAGTTCTTC. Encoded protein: CASSLGSRIKREQFF.

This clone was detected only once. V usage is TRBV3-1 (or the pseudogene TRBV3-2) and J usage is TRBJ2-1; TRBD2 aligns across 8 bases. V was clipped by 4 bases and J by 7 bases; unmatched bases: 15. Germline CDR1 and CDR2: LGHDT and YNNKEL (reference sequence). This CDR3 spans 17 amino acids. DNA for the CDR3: TGTGCCAGCAGCCCGACCCGGACTAGCTTTGGGGTGAATGAGCAGTTCTTC. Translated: CASSPTRTSFGVNEQFF.

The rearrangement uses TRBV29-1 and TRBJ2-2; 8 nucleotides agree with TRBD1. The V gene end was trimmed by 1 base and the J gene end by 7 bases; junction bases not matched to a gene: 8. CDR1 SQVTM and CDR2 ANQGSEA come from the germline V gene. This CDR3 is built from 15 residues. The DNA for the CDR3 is TGCAGCGTTGAAGGGCAGGGGGCGCCCGGCGGGGAGCTGTTTTTT. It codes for CSVEGQGAPGGELFF.

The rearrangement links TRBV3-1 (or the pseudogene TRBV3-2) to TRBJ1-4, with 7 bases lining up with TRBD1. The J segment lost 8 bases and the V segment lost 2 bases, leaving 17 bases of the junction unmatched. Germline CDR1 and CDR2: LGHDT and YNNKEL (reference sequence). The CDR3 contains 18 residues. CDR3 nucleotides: TGTGCCAGCAGCCAATTCGCGAAGGGGGCGAGGCTAATGGAAAAACTGTTTTTT. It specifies CASSQFAKGARLMEKLFF.

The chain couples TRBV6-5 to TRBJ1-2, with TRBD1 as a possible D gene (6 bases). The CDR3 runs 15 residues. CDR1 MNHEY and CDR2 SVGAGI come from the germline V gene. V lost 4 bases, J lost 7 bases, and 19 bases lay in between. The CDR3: CASSSQGSPFVGYTF. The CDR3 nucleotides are TGTGCCAGCAGTTCACAGGGATCCCCCTTTGTTGGCTACACCTTC.

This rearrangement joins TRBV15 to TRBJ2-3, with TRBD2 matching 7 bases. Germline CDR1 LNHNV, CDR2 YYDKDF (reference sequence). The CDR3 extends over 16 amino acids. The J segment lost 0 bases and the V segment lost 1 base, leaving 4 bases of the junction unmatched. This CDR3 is CATSRGTSQSTDTQYF. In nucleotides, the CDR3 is TGTGCCACCAGCAGAGGGACTAGTCAAAGCACAGATACGCAGTATTTT.

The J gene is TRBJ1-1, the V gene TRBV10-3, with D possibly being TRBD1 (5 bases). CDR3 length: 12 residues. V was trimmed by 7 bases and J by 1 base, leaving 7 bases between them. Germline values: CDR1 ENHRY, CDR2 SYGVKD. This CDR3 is CAINGANTEAFF. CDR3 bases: TGTGCCATCAATGGGGCGAACACTGAAGCTTTCTTT.

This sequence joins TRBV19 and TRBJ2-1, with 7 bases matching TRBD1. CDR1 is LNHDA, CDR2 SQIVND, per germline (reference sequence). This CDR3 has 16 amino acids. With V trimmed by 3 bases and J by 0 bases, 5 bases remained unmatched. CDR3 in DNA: TGTGCCAGTAGTATCCTAAGGGGGCCCTCCTACAATGAGCAGTTCTTC. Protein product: CASSILRGPSYNEQFF.

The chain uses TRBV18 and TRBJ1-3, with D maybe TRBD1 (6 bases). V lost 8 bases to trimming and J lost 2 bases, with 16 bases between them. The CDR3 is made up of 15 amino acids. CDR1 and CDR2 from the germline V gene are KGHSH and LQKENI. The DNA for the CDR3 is TGTGCCAGCACCCTTACAGGGCAACCTGGAAACACCATATATTTT. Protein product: CASTLTGQPGNTIYF. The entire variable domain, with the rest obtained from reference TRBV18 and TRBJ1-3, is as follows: NAGVMQNPRHLVRRRGQEARLRCSPMKGHSHVYWYRQLPEEGLKFMVYLQKENIIDESGMPKERFSAEFPKEGPSILRIQQVVRGDSAAYFCASTLTGQPGNTIYFGEGSWLTVV.

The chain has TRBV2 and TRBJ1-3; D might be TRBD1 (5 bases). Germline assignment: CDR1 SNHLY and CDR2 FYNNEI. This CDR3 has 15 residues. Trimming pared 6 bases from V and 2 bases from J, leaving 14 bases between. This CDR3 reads CASRPPQGPGNTIYF. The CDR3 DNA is TGTGCCAGCAGACCTCCTCAGGGCCCTGGAAACACCATATATTTT. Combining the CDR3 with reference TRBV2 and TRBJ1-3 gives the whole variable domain EPEVTQTPSHQVTQMGQEVILRCVPISNHLYFYWYRQILGQKVEFLVSFYNNEISEKSEIFDDQFSVERPDGSNFTLKIRSTKLEDSAMYFCASRPPQGPGNTIYFGEGSWLTVV.

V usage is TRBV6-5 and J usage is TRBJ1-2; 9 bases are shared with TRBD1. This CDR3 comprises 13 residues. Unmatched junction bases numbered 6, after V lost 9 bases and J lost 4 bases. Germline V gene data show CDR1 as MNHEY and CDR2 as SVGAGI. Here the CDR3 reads CASKEQGAYGYTF. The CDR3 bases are TGTGCCAGTAAAGAACAGGGGGCCTATGGCTACACCTTC.

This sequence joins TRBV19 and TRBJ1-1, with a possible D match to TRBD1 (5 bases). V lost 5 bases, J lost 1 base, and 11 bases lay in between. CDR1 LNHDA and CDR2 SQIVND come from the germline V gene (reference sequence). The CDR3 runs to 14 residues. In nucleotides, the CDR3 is TGTGCCAGTAGTCCCAAGGGGAAGAACACTGAAGCTTTCTTT. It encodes CASSPKGKNTEAFF.

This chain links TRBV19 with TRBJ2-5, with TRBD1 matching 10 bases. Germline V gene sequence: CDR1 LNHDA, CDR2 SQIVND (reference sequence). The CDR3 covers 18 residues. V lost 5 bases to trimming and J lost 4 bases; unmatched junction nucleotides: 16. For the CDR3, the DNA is TGTGCCAGTAGTTTCGGACAGGGGGTAGTAGGGGTGGGAGAGACCCAGTACTTC. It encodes CASSFGQGVVGVGETQYF.

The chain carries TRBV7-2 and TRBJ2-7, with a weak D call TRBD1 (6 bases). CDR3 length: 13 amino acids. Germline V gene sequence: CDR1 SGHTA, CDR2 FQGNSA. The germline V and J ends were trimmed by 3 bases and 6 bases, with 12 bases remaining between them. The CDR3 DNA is TGTGCCAGCAGCTTGGGGGCCTTTGTCGAGCAGTACTTC. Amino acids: CASSLGAFVEQYF.

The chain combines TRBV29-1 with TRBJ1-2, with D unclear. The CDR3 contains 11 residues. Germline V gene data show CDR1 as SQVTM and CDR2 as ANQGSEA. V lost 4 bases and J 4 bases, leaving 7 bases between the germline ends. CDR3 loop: CSVVTAYGYTF. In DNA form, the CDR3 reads TGCAGCGTTGTCACAGCCTATGGCTACACCTTC.

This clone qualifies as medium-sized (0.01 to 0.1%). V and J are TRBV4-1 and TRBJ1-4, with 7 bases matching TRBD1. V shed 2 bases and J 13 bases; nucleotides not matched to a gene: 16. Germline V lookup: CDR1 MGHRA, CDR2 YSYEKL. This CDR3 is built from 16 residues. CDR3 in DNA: TGCGCCAGCAGCCAACCCGACAGGGTCCCTTACGGTCGACTGTTTTTT. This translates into CASSQPDRVPYGRLFF.

The chain's CDR3 is CASRDRGAVWDTEAFF. The CDR3 DNA follows: TGTGCCAGCCGAGACAGGGGCGCTGTATGGGACACTGAAGCTTTCTTT. The chain couples TRBV3-1 (or the pseudogene TRBV3-2) to TRBJ1-1, with 8 bases that match TRBD1. Per the germline V gene, CDR1 is LGHDT and CDR2 is YNNKEL (reference sequence). The CDR3 is 16 amino acids. V was clipped by 8 bases and J by 3 bases; unmatched bases: 14.

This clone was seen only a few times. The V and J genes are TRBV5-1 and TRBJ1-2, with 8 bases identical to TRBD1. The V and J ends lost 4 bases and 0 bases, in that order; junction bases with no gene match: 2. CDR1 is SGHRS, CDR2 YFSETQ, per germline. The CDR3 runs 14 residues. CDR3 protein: CASSQGAPNYGYTF. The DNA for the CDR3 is TGCGCCAGCAGCCAGGGGGCCCCTAACTATGGCTACACCTTC.

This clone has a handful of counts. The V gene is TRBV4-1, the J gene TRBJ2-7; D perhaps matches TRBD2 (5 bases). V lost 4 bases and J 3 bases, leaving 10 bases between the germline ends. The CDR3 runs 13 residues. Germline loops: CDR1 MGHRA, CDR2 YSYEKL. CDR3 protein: CASSLREDYEQYF. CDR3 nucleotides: TGCGCCAGCAGCCTCCGGGAAGACTACGAGCAGTACTTC.

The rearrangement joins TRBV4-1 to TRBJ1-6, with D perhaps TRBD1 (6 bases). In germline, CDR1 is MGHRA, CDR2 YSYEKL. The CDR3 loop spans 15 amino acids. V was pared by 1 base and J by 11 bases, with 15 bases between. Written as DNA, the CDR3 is TGCGCCAGCAGCCAAGTGGCACAGGGAAGTACACCCCTCCACTTT. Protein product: CASSQVAQGSTPLHF.

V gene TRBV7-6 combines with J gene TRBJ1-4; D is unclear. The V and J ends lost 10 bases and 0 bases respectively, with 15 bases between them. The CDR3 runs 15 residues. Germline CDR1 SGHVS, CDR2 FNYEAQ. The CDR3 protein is CANKPEEATNEKLFF. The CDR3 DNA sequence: TGTGCCAATAAACCGGAGGAGGCAACTAATGAAAAACTGTTTTTT.

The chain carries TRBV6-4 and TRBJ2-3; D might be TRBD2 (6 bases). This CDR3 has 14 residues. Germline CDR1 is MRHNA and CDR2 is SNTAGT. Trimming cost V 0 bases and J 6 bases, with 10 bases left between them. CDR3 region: CASSDSMLADTQYF. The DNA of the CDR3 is TGTGCCAGCAGTGACTCGATGCTAGCGGATACGCAGTATTTT.